This T cell receptor (beta chain) was recovered during a study of early T cells in non-severe SARS-CoV-2 infection. On the study more broadly: The authors sequenced bulk RNA from unsorted whole blood, leaving chains unpaired. Findings and limits, study-wide: The VDJdb matching leaned toward anti-spike CD8 responses and overlooked private and CD4 specificities.

CDR1 and CDR2 (germline): SGHRS, YFSETQ. This CDR3 contains 14 residues. The V end was cut by 0 bases, the J end by 4 bases, with 10 bases between. In the library, individual cDNA molecules carried attached unique molecular identifiers. In TCRdb, the 5' RACE reads were re-called with MiXCR into one record per CDR3 protein. The sample has about 64,000 distinct CDR3 sequences; 10% to 12% are singletons. As for this clonotype: Its target is unknown.

The receptor was isolated from an adult who was a healthcare worker with PCR-confirmed SARS-CoV-2 infection or an uninfected control (not recorded which). The chain carries TRBV5-1 and TRBJ2-5; weak D call: TRBD2 (6 bases). The sample was whole blood, taken at baseline. As DNA, the CDR3 is TGCGCCAGCAGCTTGGGTTTGGGGGGAGAGACCCAGTACTTC. Its translation: CASSLGLGGETQYF.